This T cell receptor beta chain stems from a study of T cell responses to AZD1222 COVID-19 vaccine. Study background: Analyses pooled second doses at about 4 or about 12 weeks. Findings and caveats of the study: Just a handful of AZD1222 recipients tested seropositive at baseline. Unmutated variant regions are reportedly targeted by nearly half of spike-specific TCRs.

TCRdb's table, derived via immunoSEQ multiplex PCR, lists solely in-frame clones and lacks some. The repertoire holds 120,000 or so clones, with 92% as singletons. For this clone: Its antigen remains unidentified.

The sequence was collected from an adult in good health. The sample was peripheral blood, taken on day 0 of AZD1222 vaccination.

The CDR3: CASSSQDRYTEAFF. The CDR3 DNA sequence: TGCGCCAGCAGTTCCCAGGACAGATACACTGAAGCTTTCTTT. The rearrangement joins TRBV5-1 to TRBJ1-1, with a possible D match to TRBD1 (6 bases). The germline gives CDR1 SGHRS, CDR2 YFSETQ. The CDR3 has 14 residues. Trimming removed 5 bases from V and 3 bases from J, with 14 bases in between.